This T cell receptor beta chain derives from a study of cytomegalovirus exposure and HLA in healthy donors. Amplification used 60 Vbeta primers and 13 Jbeta primers. Generated by immunoSEQ multiplex PCR, the TCRdb table keeps only in-frame clones and is missing some. The sample yields 270,000 or so clones, about nine tenths seen once. V dropped 6 bases and J dropped 8; count of bases not matched to a gene: 3. From germline, CDR1 is WSHSY and CDR2 SAAADI. CDR3 length equals 13 residues. Notes on this clone: Its matching antigen is unknown.

The study, taken as a whole, reports: A prior analysis recorded that most TCR beta V segments were productive about 90% or about 30% of the time.

The material sequenced was PBMCs. The origin of this receptor is a man in his forties or fifties in good health and CMV-seropositive. J is TRBJ2-1 and V is TRBV10-2, with 11 bases matching TRBD1. CDR3 protein: CASRGQGVDEQFF. Written as DNA, the CDR3 is TGCGCCAGCAGGGGACAGGGGGTGGATGAGCAGTTCTTC.